The 24 T cell receptor beta chains given below trace back to one sample, sequenced in a study of blood T cell repertoires in COVID-19. Assay: immunoSEQ multiplex PCR; the TCRdb copy retains only in-frame clones and omits some. The table includes 250,000 to 300,000 clones, more than 75% detected once. The material sequenced was PBMCs or T cells enriched from blood (not recorded which). The receptors come from a woman between 35 and 50 years old with acute COVID-19.

The chain employs TRBV2 and TRBJ1-5; TRBD1 aligns across 8 bases. Germline loops: CDR1 SNHLY, CDR2 FYNNEI. This CDR3 spans 16 amino acids. After removal of 5 bases from V and 3 bases from J, the junction contained 9 bases not matched to a gene. CDR3 protein: CASSNRRDRNNQPQHF. In nucleotides, the CDR3 is TGTGCCAGCAGTAACCGTCGGGACAGGAACAATCAGCCCCAGCATTTT.

V and J are TRBV15 and TRBJ1-5; D remains ambiguous. Trimming shortened V by 0 bases and J by 3 bases, and 9 bases separated the two germline ends. Germline V gene data show CDR1 as LNHNV and CDR2 as YYDKDF (reference sequence). This CDR3 has 15 amino acids. CDR3 loop: CATSRDGRSNQPQHF. CDR3 DNA sequence: TGTGCCACCAGCAGAGATGGGAGGTCCAATCAGCCCCAGCATTTT.

The chain uses TRBV24-1 and TRBJ2-2; the match to TRBD2 covers 9 bases. The CDR3 has 16 residues. Germline V lookup: CDR1 KGHDR, CDR2 SFDVKD. Trimming cost V 3 bases and J 0 bases; bases outside gene matches: 1. This chain's CDR3 is CATSDPSGTNTGELFF. The CDR3 nucleotides are TGTGCCACCAGTGATCCTAGCGGGACGAACACCGGGGAGCTGTTTTTT.

V usage is TRBV23-1 and J usage is TRBJ1-1; TRBD1 is a possible D gene (5 bases). TRBV23-1 carries the ORF label, with uncertain function. Between the trimmed V and J ends, which lost 3 bases and 5 bases, there was a span of 31 bases. CDR3 length: 20 residues. The CDR3 nucleotides are TGCGCCAGCAGTCATCCGTTCGGCGAACCGGCGGGGGGAGGATGGACTGAAGCTTTCTTT. Its protein is CASSHPFGEPAGGGWTEAFF.

This rearrangement joins TRBV19 to TRBJ1-5, with 10 bases matching TRBD1. The length of the CDR3 is 15 residues. Unmatched junction bases numbered 5, after V lost 4 bases and J lost 5 bases. The germline V gene encodes CDR1 LNHDA and CDR2 SQIVND (reference sequence). CDR3 residues: CASSTGQGNYQPQHF. The CDR3 DNA reads TGTGCCAGTAGTACGGGACAGGGGAATTATCAGCCCCAGCATTTT.

This clone has a single count. The CDR3 reads CASNPGTRDTGELFF. The DNA of the CDR3 is TGTGCCAGCAACCCTGGGACTAGGGACACCGGGGAGCTGTTTTTT. The rearrangement uses TRBV7-2 and TRBJ2-2; 8 bases are a match to TRBD2. The CDR3 runs 15 residues. Germline trimming cut 7 bases from V and 3 bases from J; bases unmatched to any gene: 7. In germline, CDR1 is SGHTA, CDR2 FQGNSA.

This clone appeared a single time. The chain is built from TRBV6-5 and TRBJ2-5; TRBD2 might be the D (7 bases). This CDR3 comprises 15 residues. With 6 bases removed from V and 5 bases from J, the gap between germline ends came to 19 bases. Germline V gene sequence: CDR1 MNHEY, CDR2 SVGAGI. CDR3 nucleotide sequence: TGTGCCAGCAGCGCGGTGGTGGGGGGGCAGGAGACCCAGTACTTC. It is translated as CASSAVVGGQETQYF.

The V and J genes are TRBV25-1 and TRBJ2-7; 7 nucleotides match TRBD1. The junction had 3 bases not matched to a gene; V was cut back by 4 bases and J by 6 bases. The CDR3 totals 12 residues. Germline V gene lookup returns CDR1 MGHDK and CDR2 SYGVNS. As DNA, the CDR3 is TGTGCCAGCAGTGCGACAGGGATCGAGCAGTACTTC. This sequence encodes CASSATGIEQYF.

The rearrangement links TRBV18 to TRBJ2-2; D remains unclear. Germline V gives CDR1 KGHSH, CDR2 LQKENI. Between the trimmed V and J ends, which lost 3 bases and 5 bases, there was a span of 7 bases. CDR3 length: 13 residues. CDR3 sequence (DNA): TGTGCCAGCTCACCCAGAATGACCGGGGAGCTGTTTTTT. Translation gives CASSPRMTGELFF. The whole variable domain, filled in from reference TRBV18 and TRBJ2-2, reads NAGVMQNPRHLVRRRGQEARLRCSPMKGHSHVYWYRQLPEEGLKFMVYLQKENIIDESGMPKERFSAEFPKEGPSILRIQQVVRGDSAAYFCASSPRMTGELFFGEGSRLTVL.

The chain combines TRBV11-2 with TRBJ1-1, with D possibly matching TRBD1 (5 bases). CDR3 length: 13 residues. CDR1 is SGHAT and CDR2 is FQNNGV in the germline V gene. V was trimmed by 5 bases and J by 6 bases, leaving 13 bases between them. CDR3 sequence reads: CASSQGSAPEAFF. The CDR3 DNA sequence: TGTGCCAGCAGCCAGGGCTCGGCCCCTGAAGCTTTCTTT.

The J gene is TRBJ2-7, the V gene TRBV5-6; TRBD1 agrees at 7 bases. Unmatched junction bases numbered 4, after V lost 3 bases and J lost 1 base. The CDR3 covers 14 residues. The germline V gene encodes CDR1 SGHDT and CDR2 YYEEEE. CDR3 DNA: TGTGCCAGCAGCTCTTACAGGGGTTCCTACGAGCAGTACTTC. Protein: CASSSYRGSYEQYF.

V and J are TRBV5-1 and TRBJ1-4; 10 bases are shared with TRBD1. Germline V gene sequence: CDR1 SGHRS, CDR2 YFSETQ. The CDR3 spans 15 residues. J was trimmed by 6 bases and V by 3 bases; bases with no gene match: 5. The CDR3 DNA reads as TGCGCCAGCAGCTCAACGGGACAGGGGTATGAAAAACTGTTTTTT. Translating it yields CASSSTGQGYEKLFF.

The rearrangement uses TRBV30 and TRBJ2-1, with unresolved D. The CDR3 runs to 13 residues. The germline V gene has CDR1 GTSNPN and CDR2 SVGIG (reference sequence). The V gene lost 0 bases and the J gene lost 7 bases, with 10 bases spanning the gap. This chain's CDR3 is CAWSVRGPNEQFF. The CDR3, as DNA: TGTGCCTGGAGTGTTAGAGGCCCAAATGAGCAGTTCTTC.

The J gene is TRBJ1-4, the V gene TRBV5-5; D is unclear. The V gene's germline CDR1 is SGHKS and CDR2 YYEKEE (reference sequence). The length of the CDR3 is 15 residues. Trimming cost V 3 bases and J 0 bases, with 9 bases left between them. The CDR3 DNA reads TGTGCCAGCAGCTCTTACAGCTCAACTAATGAAAAACTGTTTTTT. It codes for CASSSYSSTNEKLFF.

The chain has TRBV30 and TRBJ1-4, with D unclear. The CDR3 runs to 13 residues. Looked up from germline, CDR1 is GTSNPN and CDR2 is SVGIG (reference sequence). The V end lost 5 bases, the J end lost 8 bases, and 15 bases lay between the germline ends. Here the CDR3 DNA reads TGTGCCTGGGCCGGCGGGAGAGGGGAAAAACTGTTTTTT. Amino acid sequence: CAWAGGRGEKLFF. Full variable domain (missing parts from reference TRBV30 and TRBJ1-4): SQTIHQWPATLVQPVGSPLSLECTVEGTSNPNLYWYRQAAGRGLQLLFYSVGIGQISSEVPQNLSASRPQDRQFILSSKKLLLSDSGFYLCAWAGGRGEKLFFGSGTQLSVL.

The chain uses TRBV9 and TRBJ1-5; maybe TRBD1 (6 bases). Germline values: CDR1 SGDLS, CDR2 YYNGEE. CDR3 size: 15 residues. The V end was cut by 0 bases, the J end by 3 bases, with 10 bases between. The CDR3 nucleotides read TGTGCCAGCAGCGTAGATGGACAGCCCAATCAGCCCCAGCATTTT. Protein product: CASSVDGQPNQPQHF.

This chain connects TRBV5-1 to TRBJ2-7; perhaps TRBD1 as D (5 bases). V was trimmed by 5 bases and J by 3 bases, leaving 9 bases between them. The length of the CDR3 is 12 residues. CDR1 and CDR2 (germline): SGHRS, YFSETQ. The chain's CDR3 is CASSQGNYEQYF. For the CDR3, the DNA is TGCGCCAGCAGTCAGGGAAACTACGAGCAGTACTTC.

The chain employs TRBV9 and TRBJ2-5; 8 bases map to TRBD2. V gave up 4 bases and J gave up 2 bases; unmatched junction bases: 10. Germline CDR1 and CDR2: SGDLS and YYNGEE. The CDR3 has 16 residues. The CDR3 region is CASSPRGSGVQETQYF. In DNA form, the CDR3 reads TGTGCCAGCAGCCCTCGGGGTAGCGGGGTTCAAGAGACCCAGTACTTC.

The chain uses TRBV25-1 and TRBJ2-7; 8 bases match TRBD1. V shed 4 bases and J 3 bases; nucleotides not matched to a gene: 11. The germline gives CDR1 MGHDK, CDR2 SYGVNS. The CDR3 has 16 residues. DNA for the CDR3: TGTGCCAGCAGTGGCCCCCGGGACAGGCGTTTCTACGAGCAGTACTTC. It translates to CASSGPRDRRFYEQYF.

The V gene is TRBV19, the J gene TRBJ1-4; 9 bases fit TRBD1. The CDR3 contains 15 residues. Trimming cost V 4 bases and J 4 bases; bases outside gene matches: 4. Germline CDR1 reads LNHDA; CDR2 reads SQIVND (reference sequence). CDR3 sequence reads: CASSKTGGFNEKLFF. The DNA for the CDR3 is TGTGCCAGTAGTAAAACAGGGGGCTTTAATGAAAAACTGTTTTTT.

The V gene is TRBV12-3 or TRBV12-4, the J gene TRBJ1-1; D uncertain. The CDR3 runs 13 residues. Between the trimmed V and J ends, which lost 1 base and 5 bases, there was a span of 8 bases. CDR3: CASSLGVRTEAFF. DNA of the CDR3: TGTGCCAGCAGTTTAGGGGTGAGGACTGAAGCTTTCTTT.

The chain joins TRBV4-1 to TRBJ1-2; D remains ambiguous. CDR3 length: 13 amino acids. The V gene's germline CDR1 is MGHRA and CDR2 YSYEKL. The V gene lost 3 bases and the J gene lost 8 bases, with 13 bases spanning the gap. The CDR3 here is CASSHTITEGYTF. The CDR3 DNA is TGCGCCAGCAGCCATACCATCACCGAGGGCTACACCTTC.

The rearrangement joins TRBV11-2 to TRBJ1-5; 11 bases are shared with TRBD1. Germline values: CDR1 SGHAT, CDR2 FQNNGV. The J segment lost 7 bases and the V segment lost 5 bases, leaving 4 bases of the junction unmatched. The CDR3 length is 14 residues. CDR3 sequence: CASSTGTGGQPQHF. The CDR3 DNA sequence: TGTGCCAGCAGCACCGGGACAGGGGGGCAGCCCCAGCATTTT.

In its sample, this clone was seen once. This sequence joins TRBV5-5 and TRBJ1-1; D might be TRBD1 (6 bases). From germline, CDR1 is SGHKS and CDR2 YYEKEE (reference sequence). This CDR3 region has 15 residues. The germline V and J ends were trimmed by 2 bases and 10 bases, with 21 bases remaining between them. The CDR3 sequence: CASSFDRLPPLGAFF. The CDR3 coding sequence is TGTGCCAGCAGCTTTGACAGGCTACCGCCCCTGGGAGCTTTCTTT.